This paragraph covers one T cell receptor beta chain sequence. Assay used: immunoSEQ multiplex PCR; TCRdb lists only in-frame clones, some missing. This table has around 150,000 clones, about four fifths appearing once. This entry belongs to a study of blood T cell repertoires in COVID-19. Per the germline V gene, CDR1 is SGHRS and CDR2 is YFSETQ. The CDR3 contains 14 residues. V lost 0 bases and J lost 4; bases outside the gene matches: 3. V gene TRBV5-1 combines with J gene TRBJ1-1, with TRBD1 matching 7 bases. Sequencing was carried out using PBMCs or T cells enriched from blood (not recorded which). The sequence was obtained from a woman aged 55-70 years who had recovered from COVID-19. CDR3 amino acids: CASSLEGGGTEAFF. As DNA, the CDR3 is TGCGCCAGCAGCTTGGAAGGGGGCGGCACTGAAGCTTTCTTT.